Listed below are T cell receptor beta chains from one sample, sequenced in a study of T cells in Graves' hyperthyroidism and ophthalmopathy. One entry per CDR3 protein, called by TCRdb with MiXCR from the multiplex PCR reads. The sample includes nearly 600,000 distinct CDR3 sequences, approximately 13% of them seen just once. The sample was blood. The receptors stem from a woman in her thirties with Graves' hyperthyroidism that later progressed to Graves' ophthalmopathy. The CDR3 runs from the conserved cysteine through the conserved F or W. Each record gives: J gene, clone size, D gene, V gene, CDR3 length, CDR3 protein, CDR3 DNA. The D gene is left open where the match is weak. Clone size appears in some rows only: once, few, many, or a class for an expanded clone.

TRBJ1-3	.	.	TRBV28	13	CASRATSGNTIYF	TGTGCCAGCAGGGCTACTTCTGGAAACACCATATATTTT
TRBJ1-5	many	.	TRBV19	14	CASTISSSNQPQHF	TGTGCCAGTACCATAAGTAGTAGCAATCAGCCCCAGCATTTT
TRBJ2-3	.	.	TRBV29-1	14	CSVAGQTNTDTQYF	TGCAGCGTTGCGGGACAAACAAACACAGATACGCAGTATTTT
TRBJ1-5	.	.	TRBV20-1	11	CSAAVTMAQHF	TGCAGTGCCGCGGTTACTATGGCCCAGCATTTT
TRBJ1-2	.	TRBD1	TRBV12-3/TRBV12-4	12	CASRKTGGGYTF	TGTGCCAGCAGAAAGACAGGGGGTGGCTACACCTTC
TRBJ1-5	many	.	TRBV19	13	CASSDTSNQPQHF	TGTGCCAGTAGTGACACCAGCAATCAGCCCCAGCATTTT
TRBJ2-1	many	.	TRBV5-1	13	CASSLNGDNEQFF	TGCGCCAGCAGCTTAAACGGTGACAATGAGCAGTTCTTC
TRBJ1-1	few	TRBD1	TRBV13	15	CASSLEDRGLTEAFF	TGTGCCAGCAGCTTAGAGGACAGGGGGCTTACTGAAGCTTTCTTT
TRBJ2-7	few	TRBD2	TRBV6-5	14	CASSYLAGGHEQYF	TGTGCCAGCAGTTACCTAGCGGGAGGGCACGAGCAGTACTTC
TRBJ2-7	many	TRBD1	TRBV11-2	15	CASRLNPGQSYEQYF	TGTGCCAGCAGGTTAAATCCGGGACAGAGCTACGAGCAGTACTTC
TRBJ1-2	many	.	TRBV29-1	11	CSVERGSGYTF	TGCAGCGTTGAGAGGGGGTCTGGCTACACCTTC